The 22 T cell receptor beta chains below all came from one sample that was sequenced in a study of CD8 T cells in ankylosing spondylitis. TCRdb analysed the 5' RACE reads with MiXCR anew, one entry per CDR3 protein. The data hold about 240,000 distinct CDR3 sequences, with about 10% observed a single time. Source material: blood, either unsorted or a sorted T cell fraction (not recorded which). The receptor source for this set is a male donor with ankylosing spondylitis or in good health (not recorded which).

At least ten counts were recorded for this clonotype. V gene TRBV20-1 combines with J gene TRBJ2-7, with TRBD2 identical over 10 bases. Germline V gives CDR1 DFQATT, CDR2 SNEGSKA (reference sequence). Unmatched junction bases numbered 8, after V lost 6 bases and J lost 3 bases. This CDR3 has 14 residues. The CDR3 DNA reads TGCAGTGCCTCCTTAGCGGGGGGTAACTACGAGCAGTACTTC. It codes for CSASLAGGNYEQYF.

This chain joins TRBV7-8 and TRBJ2-1, with D possibly matching TRBD2 (5 bases). The CDR3 has 16 residues. Per germline, CDR1 SGHVS and CDR2 FQNEAQ. V was shortened by 5 bases and J by 0 bases, with 14 bases between the two germline ends. This chain's CDR3 is CASSGIAYSSYNEQFF. CDR3 nucleotide sequence: TGTGCCAGCAGCGGGATAGCGTATAGCTCCTACAATGAGCAGTTCTTC.

The V gene is TRBV2, the J gene TRBJ2-6; tentatively, D is TRBD1 (5 bases). The germline V gene has CDR1 SNHLY and CDR2 FYNNEI. V gave up 4 bases and J gave up 0 bases, with 16 bases separating them. The CDR3 consists of 18 residues. CDR3 amino acids: CASSVVTGKSSGANVLTF. The DNA for the CDR3 is TGTGCCAGCAGTGTAGTTACAGGCAAAAGCTCTGGGGCCAACGTCCTGACTTTC. The whole variable domain, remainder taken from reference TRBV2 and TRBJ2-6, is EPEVTQTPSHQVTQMGQEVILRCVPISNHLYFYWYRQILGQKVEFLVSFYNNEISEKSEIFDDQFSVERPDGSNFTLKIRSTKLEDSAMYFCASSVVTGKSSGANVLTFGAGSRLTVL.

This clonotype was picked up many times. This sequence joins TRBV12-3 or TRBV12-4 and TRBJ2-1; D not resolved. This CDR3 region has 12 residues. V was trimmed by 3 bases and J by 5 bases, leaving 5 bases between them. The CDR3 DNA reads TGTGCCAGCAGTTTCGGTGACAATGAGCAGTTCTTC. Translation: CASSFGDNEQFF.

In regard to this clonotype: A much larger clone is a single base away; this may be a read error. In DNA, the CDR3 is TGTGCCACCCCGGGACAGGAGGGGACTGAAGCTTTCTTT. Translating it yields CATPGQEGTEAFF. The rearrangement links TRBV7-9 to TRBJ1-1; 8 bases match TRBD1. Germline V gene sequence: CDR1 SEHNR, CDR2 FQNEAQ (reference sequence). V lost 10 bases and J lost 5; bases outside the gene matches: 9. The CDR3 totals 13 residues.

This clonotype was observed at least ten times. CDR3 DNA: TGTGCCAGCAGCGACAGGACACCCCTCTATGGCTACACCTTC. Translating it yields CASSDRTPLYGYTF. This rearrangement joins TRBV21-1 to TRBJ1-2; the D call TRBD1 from the table was never checked on the DNA. TRBV21-1 is described as a pseudogene. This CDR3 has 14 amino acids.

In its sample, this clonotype was seen a few times. The chain carries TRBV20-1 and TRBJ2-3; D remains ambiguous. The ends were cut back, 3 bases at V and 4 bases at J, with 11 bases in the middle. The CDR3 totals 13 residues. Germline V gives CDR1 DFQATT, CDR2 SNEGSKA (reference sequence). DNA for the CDR3: TGCAGTGCTAGTGTCCCGGGCCCAGATACGCAGTATTTT. Protein: CSASVPGPDTQYF.

This clonotype has at least ten counts. This chain links TRBV12-3 or TRBV12-4 with TRBJ2-7; tentative D call: TRBD2 (5 bases). The CDR3 is 14 residues long. Trimming took 3 bases from V and 2 from J, leaving 11 bases between them. The CDR3 sequence is CASSLRQTTYEQYF. The CDR3 DNA is TGTGCCAGCAGTTTGCGGCAGACTACCTACGAGCAGTACTTC.

This clonotype was counted at least ten times. The V call is TRBV25-1, the J call TRBJ2-7; 8 bases align to TRBD1. The trim removed 7 bases at V and 3 bases at J, leaving 5 bases unmatched. The CDR3 spans 13 residues. Germline CDR1 reads MGHDK; CDR2 reads SYGVNS. The CDR3 reads CASTGQEDYEQYF. For the CDR3, the DNA is TGTGCCAGCACGGGACAGGAGGACTACGAGCAGTACTTC.

This clonotype occurred many times. The chain recombines TRBV24-1 with TRBJ1-2, with TRBD1 identical over 8 bases. Germline V CDR1 and CDR2: KGHDR, SFDVKD. The V gene end was trimmed by 4 bases and the J gene end by 4 bases; junction bases not matched to a gene: 7. This CDR3 region has 15 residues. CDR3 in DNA: TGTGCCACCAGTGACCATGGGACAGGAGTCTATGGCTACACCTTC. This translates into CATSDHGTGVYGYTF.

By share, this clonotype ranks as medium-sized. The chain is built from TRBV20-1 and TRBJ2-3; 7 positions agree with TRBD2. The V gene end was trimmed by 1 base and the J gene end by 2 bases; junction bases not matched to a gene: 9. CDR1 is DFQATT, CDR2 SNEGSKA, per germline (reference sequence). The CDR3 runs to 16 residues. CDR3 amino acids: CSARGESAGDTDTQYF. Written as DNA, the CDR3 is TGCAGTGCTAGAGGGGAGTCTGCGGGGGACACAGATACGCAGTATTTT.

At least ten counts were recorded for this clonotype. The chain recombines TRBV25-1 with TRBJ1-6; TRBD1 matches 9 bases. This CDR3 contains 15 residues. V lost 3 bases to trimming and J lost 9 bases; unmatched junction nucleotides: 6. Germline V gene lookup returns CDR1 MGHDK and CDR2 SYGVNS. The CDR3, as DNA: TGTGCCAGCAGTGAGGACAGGGGAGCGAGTTCACCCCTCCACTTT. This codes for CASSEDRGASSPLHF. Based on the CDR3 plus reference TRBV25-1 and TRBJ1-6, the full variable domain is EADIYQTPRYLVIGTGKKITLECSQTMGHDKMYWYQQDPGMELHLIHYSYGVNSTEKGDLSSESTVSRIRTEHFPLTLESARPSHTSQYLCASSEDRGASSPLHFGNGTRLTVT.

This clonotype was observed many times. The chain couples TRBV5-1 to TRBJ1-5; D gene unclear. CDR1 and CDR2 from the germline V gene are SGHRS and YFSETQ. CDR3 length equals 15 residues. V lost 0 bases and J lost 3, with 10 bases in between. The CDR3 DNA follows: TGCGCCAGCAGCTTGGATGCCGGGCCCAATCAGCCCCAGCATTTT. It translates to CASSLDAGPNQPQHF.

This clonotype was seen repeatedly, ten times or more. V usage is TRBV20-1 and J usage is TRBJ2-3; 10 bases map to TRBD2. The CDR3 has 16 amino acids. V was pared by 3 bases and J by 5 bases, with 11 bases of the junction left unmatched. CDR1 is DFQATT and CDR2 is SNEGSKA in the germline V gene (reference sequence). CDR3 protein: CSASVPGAGGGDTQYF. The DNA for the CDR3 is TGCAGTGCTAGCGTCCCGGGAGCGGGAGGGGGAGATACGCAGTATTTT.

The chain joins TRBV5-5 to TRBJ2-3, with 9 bases aligning to TRBD2. Looked up from germline, CDR1 is SGHKS and CDR2 is YYEKEE (reference sequence). The CDR3 spans 14 residues. The V and J ends lost 7 bases and 4 bases, in that order; junction bases with no gene match: 7. The CDR3 nucleotides are TGTGCCAGCCGGGCAGCGGGGGGTCCAGATACGCAGTATTTT. Its translation is CASRAAGGPDTQYF. The full variable domain, with the rest looked up from reference TRBV5-5 and TRBJ2-3, is DAGVTQSPTHLIKTRGQQVTLRCSPISGHKSVSWYQQVLGQGPQFIFQYYEKEERGRGNFPDRFSARQFPNYSSELNVNALLLGDSALYLCASRAAGGPDTQYFGPGTRLTVL.

This clonotype was picked up a small number of times. The rearrangement uses TRBV6-1 and TRBJ1-5; D call uncertain. The CDR3 is 16 residues long. The V gene lost 2 bases and the J gene lost 0 bases, with 11 bases spanning the gap. CDR1 and CDR2 from the germline V gene are MNHNS and SASEGT. The CDR3 here is CASSELGGSSNQPQHF. The CDR3 DNA follows: TGTGCCAGCAGTGAATTGGGAGGGTCTAGCAATCAGCCCCAGCATTTT.

The gene calls are TRBV7-2 and TRBJ2-7, with D perhaps TRBD2 (5 bases). Germline CDR1 SGHTA, CDR2 FQGNSA. Trimming removed 1 base from V and 7 bases from J, with 14 bases in between. CDR3 size: 14 residues. The DNA for the CDR3 is TGTGCCAGCAGCTTAGTTGGCGGGCCGAGAGAGCAGTACTTC. Its translation: CASSLVGGPREQYF. The complete variable domain, with remaining parts taken from reference TRBV7-2 and TRBJ2-7, reads GAGVSQSPSNKVTEKGKDVELRCDPISGHTALYWYRQSLGQGLEFLIYFQGNSAPDKSGLPSDRFSAERTGGSVSTLTIQRTQQEDSAVYLCASSLVGGPREQYFGPGTRLTVT.

The chain is built from TRBV5-5 and TRBJ2-7; D possibly matches TRBD1 or TRBD2 (5 bases each). Germline CDR1 reads SGHKS; CDR2 reads YYEKEE (reference sequence). The CDR3 extends over 13 amino acids. Trimming removed 3 bases at V and 2 bases at J, with 9 bases between. The CDR3 nucleotides are TGTGCCAGCAGCTCGGGGACGACCTACGAGCAGTACTTC. Protein: CASSSGTTYEQYF. Drawing the rest from reference TRBV5-5 and TRBJ2-7, the complete variable domain is DAGVTQSPTHLIKTRGQQVTLRCSPISGHKSVSWYQQVLGQGPQFIFQYYEKEERGRGNFPDRFSARQFPNYSSELNVNALLLGDSALYLCASSSGTTYEQYFGPGTRLTVT.

This clonotype was observed a few times. The V and J genes are TRBV19 and TRBJ2-2; unclear D gene. The CDR3 length is 14 residues. Germline values: CDR1 LNHDA, CDR2 SQIVND (reference sequence). V lost 4 bases and J lost 6, with 12 bases in between. CDR3 residues: CASSTQGRAGELFF. CDR3 sequence (DNA): TGTGCCAGTAGTACCCAAGGAAGGGCCGGGGAGCTGTTTTTT.

This clonotype was counted at least ten times. The chain joins TRBV20-1 to TRBJ2-7, with a tentative D call TRBD1 (5 bases). The length of the CDR3 is 13 residues. Germline V lookup: CDR1 DFQATT, CDR2 SNEGSKA (reference sequence). Trimming pared 6 bases from V and 1 base from J, leaving 13 bases between. The CDR3 sequence is CSARQPHSYEQYF. In DNA form, the CDR3 reads TGCAGTGCCAGACAGCCCCATTCCTACGAGCAGTACTTC.

This clonotype was observed many times. The V and J genes are TRBV5-1 and TRBJ2-1; D might be TRBD2 (5 bases). V was clipped by 2 bases and J by 2 bases, with 14 bases between them. Germline CDR1 reads SGHRS; CDR2 reads YFSETQ. The length of the CDR3 is 16 residues. For the CDR3, the DNA is TGCGCCAGCAGCTTTAACGGGAACCCCCCCTACAATGAGCAGTTCTTC. It specifies CASSFNGNPPYNEQFF.

This clonotype was picked up many times. The chain carries TRBV27 and TRBJ2-7; TRBD1 or TRBD2 may be the D gene (5 bases each). V was shortened by 3 bases and J by 5 bases, with 14 bases between the two germline ends. Germline V gene lookup returns CDR1 MNHEY and CDR2 SMNVEV (reference sequence). The CDR3 contains 14 residues. In nucleotides, the CDR3 is TGTGCCAGCAGTTTGTCCAGGGCGGGCGACGAGCAGTACTTC. It translates to CASSLSRAGDEQYF.